This is a list of T cell receptor beta chains from one sample in a study of cytomegalovirus exposure and HLA in healthy donors. Here immunoSEQ multiplex PCR was the method, and the copy in TCRdb shows in-frame clones only, minus some. The sample has fewer than 95,000 clones; 85% are singletons. Sequenced: PBMCs. The receptors originated from a man aged 35 to 55 in good health and CMV-seropositive. Both conserved end residues are part of each CDR3. D genes are given only for firm matches. Clone size is stated in some rows and not others, as once, few, many or a class when expanded.

D: -
length: 15
V: TRBV7-9
size: -
J: TRBJ1-1
DNA: TGTTCCAGCAGCGGAGGGGCAGGGAAAGACACTGAAGCTTTCTTT
CDR3: CSSSGGAGKDTEAFF

D: -
length: 15
V: TRBV6-5
size: -
J: TRBJ1-1
DNA: TGTGCCAGCAGTTGGGGGCAGCTGATGAACACTGAAGCTTTCTTT
CDR3: CASSWGQLMNTEAFF

D: TRBD2
length: 20
V: TRBV4-1
size: -
J: TRBJ2-2
DNA: TGCGCCAGCAGCCAAGATAGGGGACGCAGACTAGCGGGAGACACCGGGGAGCTGTTTTTT
CDR3: CASSQDRGRRLAGDTGELFF

D: -
length: 16
V: TRBV9
size: once
J: TRBJ2-5
DNA: TGTGCCAGCAGCGGCGCCCGGACAAGGGACCAAGAGACCCAGTACTTC
CDR3: CASSGARTRDQETQYF

D: -
length: 15
V: TRBV7-6
size: -
J: TRBJ2-7
DNA: TGTGCCAGCAGCCCTCAGGGACTCCAGAGCCACGAGCAGTACTTC
CDR3: CASSPQGLQSHEQYF

D: TRBD1
length: 15
V: TRBV2
size: -
J: TRBJ1-5
DNA: TGTGCCAGCAGGGGACAGGGGGGTAGCAATCAGCCCCAGCATTTT
CDR3: CASRGQGGSNQPQHF

D: -
length: 15
V: TRBV6-5
size: -
J: TRBJ1-4
DNA: TGTGCCAGCAGTTATCCTGCAGGGTTAAATGAAAAACTGTTTTTT
CDR3: CASSYPAGLNEKLFF

D: TRBD1
length: 14
V: TRBV6-5
size: few
J: TRBJ2-7
DNA: TGTGCCAGCAGACCGGACAGGGGATCCTACGAGCAGTACTTC
CDR3: CASRPDRGSYEQYF

D: TRBD1
length: 15
V: TRBV7-9
size: few
J: TRBJ2-2
DNA: TGTGCCAGCATCAGGGGGCTTACGGGGACCGGGGAGCTGTTTTTT
CDR3: CASIRGLTGTGELFF

D: -
length: 15
V: TRBV2
size: -
J: TRBJ2-2
DNA: TGTGCCAGCAGTGATTGGACAACGAACACCGGGGAGCTGTTTTTT
CDR3: CASSDWTTNTGELFF

D: -
length: 15
V: TRBV5-6
size: few
J: TRBJ1-4
DNA: TGTGCCAGCAGCCCCGGGGGAGGACTTAATGAAAAACTGTTTTTT
CDR3: CASSPGGGLNEKLFF

D: -
length: 13
V: TRBV6-5
size: -
J: TRBJ2-7
DNA: TGTGCCAGCAGTATCGGACGGGAATACGAGCAGTACTTC
CDR3: CASSIGREYEQYF

D: TRBD1
length: 15
V: TRBV9
size: -
J: TRBJ2-1
DNA: TGTGCCAGCAGCGTAAAGGACAGGACCTACAATGAGCAGTTCTTC
CDR3: CASSVKDRTYNEQFF

D: -
length: 12
V: TRBV19
size: once
J: TRBJ2-7
DNA: TGTGCCAGTAGCCCGAGCTCCTACGAGCAGTACTTC
CDR3: CASSPSSYEQYF

D: TRBD2
length: 13
V: TRBV6-5
size: -
J: TRBJ2-7
DNA: TGTGCCAGCAGTTACCAGCGGGACTACGAGCAGTACTTC
CDR3: CASSYQRDYEQYF

D: -
length: 17
V: TRBV4-2
size: -
J: TRBJ2-2
DNA: TGTGCCAGCAGCCAAGTCTTGAGGGCTACGAACACCGGGGAGCTGTTTTTT
CDR3: CASSQVLRATNTGELFF

D: -
length: 18
V: TRBV5-1
size: -
J: TRBJ1-5
DNA: TGCGCCAGCAGCTTGGCCCCTGCCCTAGGGGATAGCAATCAGCCCCAGCATTTT
CDR3: CASSLAPALGDSNQPQHF

D: TRBD1
length: 16
V: TRBV4-2
size: -
J: TRBJ1-1
DNA: TGTGCCAGCAGCCAAGAACCGACAGGGATGAACACTGAAGCTTTCTTT
CDR3: CASSQEPTGMNTEAFF

D: TRBD2
length: 15
V: TRBV28
size: -
J: TRBJ2-1
DNA: TGTGCCAGCAGCGGGAGCGGGAGGACCTACAATGAGCAGTTCTTC
CDR3: CASSGSGRTYNEQFF

D: -
length: 15
V: TRBV7-8
size: -
J: TRBJ2-2
DNA: TGTGCCAGCAGCTTAGCCCTCGGGAAGGCCGGGGAGCTGTTTTTT
CDR3: CASSLALGKAGELFF

D: -
length: 11
V: TRBV6-1
size: -
J: TRBJ2-1
DNA: TGTGCCAGCAGTGGGGACAACCAGCAGTTCTTC
CDR3: CASSGDNQQFF

D: TRBD2
length: 16
V: TRBV27
size: -
J: TRBJ2-2
DNA: TGTGCCAGCAGTTTCAGACTAGCGGGGCTAGCCGGGGAGCTGTTTTTT
CDR3: CASSFRLAGLAGELFF

D: TRBD1
length: 14
V: TRBV2
size: -
J: TRBJ1-2
DNA: TGTGCCAGCAGTTACAGACAGGGGGCCAATGGCTACACCTTC
CDR3: CASSYRQGANGYTF

D: TRBD1
length: 13
V: TRBV7-8
size: -
J: TRBJ2-5
DNA: TGTGCCAGCAGCACGGACAGGGGAGAGACCCAGTACTTC
CDR3: CASSTDRGETQYF

D: -
length: 15
V: TRBV5-4
size: -
J: TRBJ1-1
DNA: TGTGCCAGCAGCTTTGAGAGTCGGGGTCGGACTGAAGCTTTCTTT
CDR3: CASSFESRGRTEAFF

D: -
length: 14
V: TRBV7-2
size: -
J: TRBJ2-1
DNA: TGTGCCGCCGCGAGAGGGCAATCCTACAATGAGCAGTTCTTC
CDR3: CAAARGQSYNEQFF

D: TRBD2
length: 15
V: TRBV6-1
size: -
J: TRBJ2-3
DNA: TGTGCCAGCAGCCCTAGCGGGGCAAACACAGATACGCAGTATTTT
CDR3: CASSPSGANTDTQYF

D: TRBD1
length: 17
V: TRBV7-9
size: -
J: TRBJ2-3
DNA: TGTGCCAGCAGCTTAGGTGACAGGGGTTTTTGGGCAGATACGCAGTATTTT
CDR3: CASSLGDRGFWADTQYF

D: -
length: 13
V: TRBV19
size: -
J: TRBJ2-7
DNA: TGTGCCAGTAGCGCCGACAGCCCCTACGAGCAGTACTTC
CDR3: CASSADSPYEQYF

D: TRBD1
length: 13
V: TRBV6-4
size: -
J: TRBJ1-2
DNA: TGTGCCAGCAGTGATGGGACAGGGCACGGCTACACCTTC
CDR3: CASSDGTGHGYTF

D: -
length: 12
V: TRBV11-2
size: -
J: TRBJ2-7
DNA: TGTGCCAGCAGCCGTGGAGTGTACGAGCAGTACTTC
CDR3: CASSRGVYEQYF

D: -
length: 15
V: TRBV28
size: -
J: TRBJ2-2
DNA: TGTGCCAGCAGGATACAGGGTTTGGGGGCCGGGGAGCTGTTTTTT
CDR3: CASRIQGLGAGELFF

D: TRBD1
length: 13
V: TRBV10-2
size: -
J: TRBJ2-1
DNA: TGCGCCAGCAGAAAGGAAAAGGACAGGGATGGGTTCTTC
CDR3: CASRKEKDRDGFF

D: TRBD2
length: 15
V: TRBV7-7
size: -
J: TRBJ2-2
DNA: TGTGCTAGCAGCTTGCGGGGGGGGAACACCGGGGAGCTGTTTTTT
CDR3: CASSLRGGNTGELFF

D: TRBD2
length: 18
V: TRBV9
size: once
J: TRBJ2-3
DNA: TGTGCCAGCAGCGTAGGGGCTAGCGGGGCCCTTAGCACAGATACGCAGTATTTT
CDR3: CASSVGASGALSTDTQYF

D: TRBD1
length: 14
V: TRBV7-2
size: few
J: TRBJ1-2
DNA: TGTGCCAGCAGCTTAGCGGGACAGGGGTACGGCTACACCTTC
CDR3: CASSLAGQGYGYTF

D: TRBD2
length: 15
V: TRBV9
size: -
J: TRBJ2-7
DNA: TGTGCCAGCAGCCGGGGGGGAGATAGGAGGTACGAGCAGTACTTC
CDR3: CASSRGGDRRYEQYF

D: -
length: 15
V: TRBV2
size: -
J: TRBJ2-3
DNA: TGTGCCAGCAGTGAAGAGAGCGCCCGCACAGATACGCAGTATTTT
CDR3: CASSEESARTDTQYF

D: -
length: 12
V: TRBV7-6
size: -
J: TRBJ2-1
DNA: TGTGCCAGCAGCCTCAAGGGGGATGAGCAGTTCTTC
CDR3: CASSLKGDEQFF

D: -
length: 17
V: TRBV21-1
size: -
J: TRBJ2-3
DNA: TGTGCCAGCAGCAAAGTTGGGGACAGGGGAAACACAGATACGCAGTATTTT
CDR3: CASSKVGDRGNTDTQYF

D: -
length: 13
V: TRBV27
size: once
J: TRBJ2-1
DNA: TGTGCCAGCAGTTTTTCCTTTTACAATGAGCAGTTCTTC
CDR3: CASSFSFYNEQFF

D: -
length: 14
V: TRBV7-9
size: -
J: TRBJ2-7
DNA: TGTGCCAGCAGCCAAGGGACAGGGACTAGGGAGCAGTACTTC
CDR3: CASSQGTGTREQYF

D: -
length: 12
V: TRBV6-1
size: -
J: TRBJ2-7
DNA: TGTGCCAGCAGTGATGTCGGCGGGGAGCAGTACTTC
CDR3: CASSDVGGEQYF

D: TRBD1
length: 16
V: TRBV11-2
size: -
J: TRBJ1-1
DNA: TGTGCCAGCAGTTTTACTAAGGACAGGGAGAACACTGAAGCTTTCTTT
CDR3: CASSFTKDRENTEAFF

D: -
length: 14
V: TRBV12-5
size: -
J: TRBJ1-4
DNA: TGTGCTAGTGGTCCTGGGGGGGCGACTGAAAAACTGTTTTTT
CDR3: CASGPGGATEKLFF

D: TRBD1
length: 14
V: TRBV6-1
size: -
J: TRBJ1-4
DNA: TGTGCCAGCAGTGTGAGAGACAGGGGTGAAAAACTGTTTTTT
CDR3: CASSVRDRGEKLFF

D: TRBD2
length: 15
V: TRBV29-1
size: -
J: TRBJ2-3
DNA: TGCAGCGTTGGACTAGCGGGGGCCCCTATGGATACGCAGTATTTT
CDR3: CSVGLAGAPMDTQYF

D: -
length: 11
V: TRBV2
size: -
J: TRBJ1-1
DNA: TGTGCCAGCAGAGAGGGGACAGAAGCTTTCTTT
CDR3: CASREGTEAFF

D: -
length: 14
V: TRBV7-2
size: -
J: TRBJ1-4
DNA: TGTGCCAGCAGCATTCAGGCGGGTGGTGAAAAACTGTTTTTT
CDR3: CASSIQAGGEKLFF

D: -
length: 13
V: TRBV19
size: -
J: TRBJ2-7
DNA: TGTGCCAGTAGTATGAGTACTACGGGCGAGCAGTACTTC
CDR3: CASSMSTTGEQYF

D: TRBD2
length: 19
V: TRBV7-8
size: -
J: TRBJ2-1
DNA: TGTGCCAGCAGTCTCGGCCGGAATAGCGGGAGGGCTCTAGCAGGTGAGCAGTTCTTC
CDR3: CASSLGRNSGRALAGEQFF